This T cell receptor beta chain came from a study of T cell repertoires in cytomegalovirus infection. This clonotype was detected only a few times. What it binds is unknown. The CDR3 sequence is 15 residues long. V lost 2 bases and J lost 7, with 15 bases in between. The germline V gene has CDR1 MNHEY and CDR2 SVGEGT. TCRdb analysed the reads with MiXCR anew, one entry per CDR3 protein. The table lists some 700,000 distinct CDR3 sequences, roughly 30% of them singletons. The TCR sequence derives from a human donor in good health (CMV status not recorded). Some clones in this sample may be carry-over from other donors' samples. This chain links TRBV6-2 or TRBV6-3 with TRBJ2-4; D call uncertain. The sample in question was cultured PBMCs, obtained from culture after CMV antigen stimulation. The CDR3 loop is CASSYDGWSDNIQYF. The DNA for the CDR3 is TGTGCCAGCAGTTACGACGGTTGGTCGGATAACATTCAGTACTTC.